This TCR beta chain was retrieved from a study of early T cells in non-severe SARS-CoV-2 infection. Study at large: Unpaired chains resulted from sequencing bulk RNA of unsorted whole blood.

This clonotype turned up a few times. No antigen is known for it. Unique molecular identifier tags were affixed to discrete cDNA molecules. TCRdb re-analysed the 5' RACE reads in MiXCR, keeping a single row per CDR3 protein. Here the sample spans roughly 120,000 distinct CDR3 sequences, 15% being singletons. The CDR3 runs to 14 residues. Germline lookup yields CDR1 SGHVS and CDR2 FQNEAQ. Germline trimming cut 5 bases from V and 9 bases from J; bases unmatched to any gene: 7. Overall study findings and caveats: Matching with VDJdb favored anti-spike CD8 responses (missing private and CD4 specificities).

Sequenced: whole blood. This TCR was sampled from an adult who was a healthcare worker with PCR-confirmed SARS-CoV-2 infection or an uninfected control (not recorded which). The chain links TRBV7-8 to TRBJ2-4; 10 bases match TRBD1. CDR3 residues: CASSTRQGAFIQYF. The CDR3 DNA is TGTGCCAGCAGCACCCGACAGGGGGCCTTCATTCAGTACTTC.